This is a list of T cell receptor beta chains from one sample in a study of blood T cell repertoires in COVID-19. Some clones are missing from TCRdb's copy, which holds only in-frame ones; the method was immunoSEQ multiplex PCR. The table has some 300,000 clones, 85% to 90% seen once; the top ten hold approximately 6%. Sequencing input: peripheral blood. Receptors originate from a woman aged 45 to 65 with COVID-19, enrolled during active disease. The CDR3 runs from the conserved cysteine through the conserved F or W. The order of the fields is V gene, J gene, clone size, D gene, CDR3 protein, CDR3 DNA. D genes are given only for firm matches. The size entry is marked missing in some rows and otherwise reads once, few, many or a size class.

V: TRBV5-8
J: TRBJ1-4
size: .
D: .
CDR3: CASSFGLAGYNATNEKLFF
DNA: TGTGCCAGCAGCTTTGGGCTTGCAGGTTATAATGCAACTAATGAAAAACTGTTTTTT

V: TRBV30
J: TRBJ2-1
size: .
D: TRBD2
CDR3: CAWSASGYSYNEQFF
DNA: TGTGCCTGGAGTGCTAGCGGGTATTCCTACAATGAGCAGTTCTTC

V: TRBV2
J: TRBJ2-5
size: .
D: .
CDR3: CASSESPRDLETQYF
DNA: TGTGCCAGCAGTGAATCCCCCCGGGATCTGGAGACCCAGTACTTC

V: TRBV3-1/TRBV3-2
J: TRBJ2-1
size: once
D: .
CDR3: CASSQEAGVNEQFF
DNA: TGTGCCAGCAGCCAAGAGGCAGGGGTCAATGAGCAGTTCTTC

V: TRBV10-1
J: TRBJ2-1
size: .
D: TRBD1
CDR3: CASRGTGTGSYEQFF
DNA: TGCGCCAGCAGGGGAACCGGGACAGGTTCTTATGAGCAGTTCTTC

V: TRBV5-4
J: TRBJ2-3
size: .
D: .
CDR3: CASRRESSTDTQYF
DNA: TGTGCCAGCAGGAGGGAATCTAGCACAGATACGCAGTATTTT

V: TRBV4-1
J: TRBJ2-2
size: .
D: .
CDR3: CASSQDFGFPGELFF
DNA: TGCGCCAGCAGCCAAGATTTCGGGTTTCCCGGGGAGCTGTTTTTT

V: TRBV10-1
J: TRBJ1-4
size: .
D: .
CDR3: CASSDRPSEKLFF
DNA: TGCGCCAGCAGTGACAGGCCCAGTGAAAAACTGTTTTTT

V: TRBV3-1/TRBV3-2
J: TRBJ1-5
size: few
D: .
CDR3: CASSQKGGAASQPQHF
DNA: TGTGCCAGCAGCCAAAAAGGCGGGGCCGCGAGTCAGCCCCAGCATTTT

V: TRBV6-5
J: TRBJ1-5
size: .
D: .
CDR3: CASSYVTGNQPQHF
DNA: TGTGCCAGCAGTTACGTGACAGGCAATCAGCCCCAGCATTTT

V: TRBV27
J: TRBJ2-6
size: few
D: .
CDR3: CASSLRGRLTLSGANVLTF
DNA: TGTGCCAGCAGTTTAAGGGGCCGTCTGACCCTCTCTGGGGCCAACGTCCTGACTTTC

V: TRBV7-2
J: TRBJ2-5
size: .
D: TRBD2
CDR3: CASSLNSGRETQYF
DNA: TGTGCCAGCAGCCTAAATAGCGGGAGAGAGACCCAGTACTTC

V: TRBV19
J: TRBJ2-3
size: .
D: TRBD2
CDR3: CASQVTSGRTYTDTQYF
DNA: TGTGCCAGTCAGGTGACTAGCGGGAGGACGTACACAGATACGCAGTATTTT

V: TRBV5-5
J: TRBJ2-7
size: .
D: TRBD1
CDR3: CASSPIPGQGPYEQYF
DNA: TGTGCCAGCAGCCCCATTCCGGGACAGGGACCCTACGAGCAGTACTTC

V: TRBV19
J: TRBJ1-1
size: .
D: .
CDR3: CASILTAKNTEAFF
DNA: TGTGCCAGTATTCTGACAGCAAAGAACACTGAAGCTTTCTTT

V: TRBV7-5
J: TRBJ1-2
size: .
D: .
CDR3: CVRSLDSGQGANYGYTF
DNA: TGTGTCAGAAGCTTAGATTCTGGCCAAGGGGCTAACTATGGCTACACCTTC

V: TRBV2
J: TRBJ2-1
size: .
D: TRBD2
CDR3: CASSLTSGSNEQFF
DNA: TGTGCCAGCAGTTTAACTAGCGGGAGCAATGAGCAGTTCTTC

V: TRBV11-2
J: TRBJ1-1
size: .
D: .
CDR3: CASSFTGNTEAFF
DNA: TGTGCCAGCAGCTTTACGGGGAACACTGAAGCTTTCTTT

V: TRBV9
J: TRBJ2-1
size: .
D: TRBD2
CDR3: CASSAGTSGSSYNEQFF
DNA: TGTGCCAGCAGCGCCGGGACTAGCGGAAGCTCCTACAATGAGCAGTTCTTC

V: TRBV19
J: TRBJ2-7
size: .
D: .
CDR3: CASSIPNSYEQYF
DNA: TGTGCCAGTAGTATCCCAAACTCCTACGAGCAGTACTTC

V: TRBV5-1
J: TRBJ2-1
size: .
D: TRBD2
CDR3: CASSPNPMGTSNFEQFF
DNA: TGCGCCAGCAGCCCCAACCCGATGGGGACTAGTAATTTTGAGCAGTTCTTC

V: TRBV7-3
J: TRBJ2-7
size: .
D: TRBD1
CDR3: CASSRGDRSYEQYF
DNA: TGTGCCAGCAGCCGCGGGGACAGGTCCTACGAGCAGTACTTC

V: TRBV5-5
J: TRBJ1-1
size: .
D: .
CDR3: CASSRTADWTEAFF
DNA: TGTGCCAGCAGCCGAACAGCGGACTGGACTGAAGCTTTCTTT

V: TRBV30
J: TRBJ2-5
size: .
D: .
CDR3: CAWSPAGRGETQYF
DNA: TGTGCCTGGAGTCCCGCAGGGCGGGGAGAGACCCAGTACTTC

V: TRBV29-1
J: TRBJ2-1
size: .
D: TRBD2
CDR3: CSGLAGYYNEQFF
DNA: TGCAGCGGATTAGCGGGGTATTACAATGAGCAGTTCTTC

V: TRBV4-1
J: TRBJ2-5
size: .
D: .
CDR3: CASSQDGHFRVEETQYF
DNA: TGCGCCAGCAGCCAAGACGGTCACTTTCGGGTGGAAGAGACCCAGTACTTC

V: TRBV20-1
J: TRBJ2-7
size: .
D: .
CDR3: CSARIVYEQYF
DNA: TGCAGTGCTAGAATAGTCTACGAGCAGTACTTC

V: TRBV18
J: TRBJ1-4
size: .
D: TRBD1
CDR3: CASSRRPGQTNATNEKLFF
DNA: TGTGCCAGCTCACGCCGGCCGGGACAGACAAACGCAACTAATGAAAAACTGTTTTTT

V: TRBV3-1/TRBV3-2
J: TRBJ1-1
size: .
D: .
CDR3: CASREGGMNTEAFF
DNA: TGTGCCAGCAGGGAAGGAGGGATGAACACTGAAGCTTTCTTT

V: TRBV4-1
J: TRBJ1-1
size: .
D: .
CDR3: CASSQDGQNTEAFF
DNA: TGCGCCAGCAGCCAAGATGGGCAGAACACTGAAGCTTTCTTT

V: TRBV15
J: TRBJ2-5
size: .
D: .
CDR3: CATSRAPEETQYF
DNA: TGTGCCACCAGCAGAGCCCCAGAAGAGACCCAGTACTTC

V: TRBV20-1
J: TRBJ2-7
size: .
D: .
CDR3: CSADGGPEQYF
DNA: TGCAGTGCTGACGGGGGGCCCGAGCAGTACTTC

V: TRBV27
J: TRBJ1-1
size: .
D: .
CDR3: CASSLFPGNTEAFF
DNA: TGTGCCAGCAGTTTATTTCCGGGGAACACTGAAGCTTTCTTT

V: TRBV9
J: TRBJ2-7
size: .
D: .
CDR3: CASSPRASAYEQYF
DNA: TGTGCCAGCAGCCCCCGTGCCAGCGCCTACGAGCAGTACTTC

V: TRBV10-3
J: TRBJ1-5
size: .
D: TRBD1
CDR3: CAISESNSGTGNQPQHF
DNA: TGTGCCATCAGTGAGTCTAATTCCGGGACAGGGAATCAGCCCCAGCATTTT

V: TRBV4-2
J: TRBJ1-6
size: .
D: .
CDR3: CASSRASAGEVNSPLHF
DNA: TGTGCCAGCAGCCGGGCGAGCGCTGGGGAGGTCAATTCACCCCTCCACTTT

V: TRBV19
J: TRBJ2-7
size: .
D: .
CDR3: CASSIGQGSYEQYF
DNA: TGTGCCAGTAGTATAGGTCAGGGCTCCTACGAGCAGTACTTC

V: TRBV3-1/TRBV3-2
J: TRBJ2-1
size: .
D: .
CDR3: CASSWALEGNSKNEQFF
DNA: TGTGCCAGCAGCTGGGCTCTCGAGGGCAATTCTAAGAATGAGCAGTTCTTC

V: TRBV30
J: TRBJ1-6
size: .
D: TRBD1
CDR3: CAWKGQGWGSPLHF
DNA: TGTGCCTGGAAGGGACAGGGGTGGGGTTCACCCCTCCACTTT

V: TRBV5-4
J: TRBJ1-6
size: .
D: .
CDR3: CASSLVYRSSYNSPLHF
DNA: TGTGCCAGCAGCTTGGTTTATAGGAGCTCCTATAATTCACCCCTCCACTTT

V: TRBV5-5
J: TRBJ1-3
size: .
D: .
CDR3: CASSLFTVPNTIYF
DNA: TGTGCCAGCAGCTTATTTACGGTCCCAAACACCATATATTTT

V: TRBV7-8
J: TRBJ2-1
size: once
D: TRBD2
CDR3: CASSLGVGLAGVGEQFF
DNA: TGTGCCAGCAGCTTAGGGGTCGGGCTAGCGGGAGTAGGTGAGCAGTTCTTC

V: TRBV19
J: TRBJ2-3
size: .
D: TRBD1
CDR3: CASSIRTGASDTQYF
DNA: TGTGCCAGTAGTATTCGGACAGGGGCATCAGATACGCAGTATTTT

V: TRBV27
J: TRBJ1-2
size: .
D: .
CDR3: CASSLTGIAYGYTF
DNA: TGTGCCAGCAGTTTAACAGGGATCGCCTATGGCTACACCTTC

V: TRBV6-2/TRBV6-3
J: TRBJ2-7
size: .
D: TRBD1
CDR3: CASSWGQGRYEQYF
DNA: TGTGCCAGCAGCTGGGGACAGGGGAGGTACGAGCAGTACTTC

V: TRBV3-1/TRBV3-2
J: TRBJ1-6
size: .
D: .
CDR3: CASSLRSTGLNSPLHF
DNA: TGTGCCAGCAGCCTAAGGAGTACAGGGCTGAACTCACCCCTCCACTTT

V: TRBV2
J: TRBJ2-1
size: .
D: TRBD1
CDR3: CASFSGTVAGDEQFF
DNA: TGTGCCAGCTTCTCCGGGACAGTGGCCGGCGATGAGCAGTTCTTC

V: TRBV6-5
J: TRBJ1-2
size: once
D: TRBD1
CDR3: CASSLDRRYGYTF
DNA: TGTGCCAGCAGCTTGGACAGGCGCTATGGCTACACCTTC

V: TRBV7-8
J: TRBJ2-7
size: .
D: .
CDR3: CASSQHSKVHYEQYF
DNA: TGTGCCAGCAGCCAGCACAGTAAGGTTCACTACGAGCAGTACTTC

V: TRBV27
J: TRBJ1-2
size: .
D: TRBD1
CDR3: CASSTQGVNYGYTF
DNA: TGTGCCAGCAGCACACAGGGGGTTAACTATGGCTACACCTTC

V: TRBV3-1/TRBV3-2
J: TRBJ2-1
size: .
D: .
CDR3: CASSQLSVDEQFF
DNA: TGTGCCAGCAGCCAACTAAGCGTCGATGAGCAGTTCTTC

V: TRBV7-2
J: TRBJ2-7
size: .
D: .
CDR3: CASSLGRGQAYEQYF
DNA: TGTGCCAGCAGCTTAGGTCGAGGGCAGGCCTACGAGCAGTACTTC

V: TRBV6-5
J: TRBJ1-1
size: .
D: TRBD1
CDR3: CASRHGGTGNTEAFF
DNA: TGTGCCAGCAGACACGGGGGGACAGGGAACACTGAAGCTTTCTTT

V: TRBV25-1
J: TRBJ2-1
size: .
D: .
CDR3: CASSLTPLGDEQFF
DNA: TGTGCCAGCAGTTTAACGCCCCTGGGCGATGAGCAGTTCTTC

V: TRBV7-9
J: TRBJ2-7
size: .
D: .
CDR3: CASSVVTGQGEQYF
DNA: TGTGCCAGCAGCGTAGTTACAGGGCAGGGCGAGCAGTACTTC

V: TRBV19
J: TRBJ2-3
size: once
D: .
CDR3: CASSPQDTGTDTQYF
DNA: TGTGCCAGTAGTCCTCAGGACACCGGTACAGATACGCAGTATTTT

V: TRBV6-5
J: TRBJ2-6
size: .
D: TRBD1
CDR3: CASSRQGAGANVLTF
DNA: TGTGCCAGCAGTCGGCAGGGGGCTGGGGCCAACGTCCTGACTTTC

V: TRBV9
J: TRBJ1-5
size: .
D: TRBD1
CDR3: CASSVGGQGNQPQHF
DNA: TGTGCCAGCAGCGTAGGGGGACAGGGTAATCAGCCCCAGCATTTT

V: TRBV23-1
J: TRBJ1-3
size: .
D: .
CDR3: CASRTDRISGNTIYF
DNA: TGCGCCAGCAGAACAGACAGGATCTCTGGAAACACCATATATTTT